A selection of T cell receptor beta chains follows, all from one sample in a study of Ad26.COV2.S vaccination and SARS-CoV-2 variants. Clones were sequenced by immunoSEQ multiplex PCR, and TCRdb holds only the in-frame ones, with some missing. Found here are 300,000 to 350,000 clones, 80% to 90% of them singletons; the top ten hold roughly 5%. This specimen consisted of peripheral blood, obtained in a trial of Ad26.COV2.S vaccine versus placebo. All receptors derive from a person aged 18-60 years who received the Ad26.COV2.S COVID-19 vaccine or a placebo. Both conserved end residues are part of each CDR3. A D gene is named only where the DNA matches it firmly. Expanded clones get a size class; other rows say once, few or many, or leave the size out.

NA | NA | TRBJ1-2 | TRBV6-2/TRBV6-3 | CASSINRGRGRAF | TGTGCCAGCAGCATAAATCGCGGCAGGGGCAGAGCGTTC
TRBD2 | NA | TRBJ2-5 | TRBV9 | CASSGGLAEETQYF | TGTGCCAGCAGCGGAGGACTAGCCGAAGAGACCCAGTACTTC
TRBD1 | NA | TRBJ1-1 | TRBV6-5 | CASSYDRVKSEAFF | TGTGCCAGCAGTTACGACAGGGTCAAATCTGAAGCTTTCTTT
NA | NA | TRBJ1-1 | TRBV3-1/TRBV3-2 | CASSQASIGTEAFF | TGTGCCAGCAGCCAAGCCTCAATAGGGACTGAAGCTTTCTTT
NA | NA | TRBJ2-5 | TRBV15 | CATSRVASPETQYF | TGTGCCACCAGCAGAGTAGCTTCCCCAGAGACCCAGTACTTC
NA | NA | TRBJ2-1 | TRBV20-1 | CSASSPNEQFF | TGCAGTGCTAGTTCCCCCAATGAGCAGTTCTTC
NA | NA | TRBJ1-3 | TRBV15 | CATSRDRRNSGNTIYF | TGTGCCACCAGCAGAGATCGGCGGAACTCTGGAAACACCATATATTTT
NA | NA | TRBJ2-1 | TRBV6-1 | CASSERGEGHNEQFF | TGTGCCAGCAGTGAAAGGGGGGAGGGACACAATGAGCAGTTCTTC
TRBD1 | NA | TRBJ2-1 | TRBV14 | CASTSQGASYNEQFF | TGTGCCAGCACTTCCCAGGGGGCCTCCTACAATGAGCAGTTCTTC
NA | NA | TRBJ2-1 | TRBV6-2/TRBV6-3 | CASSFLGNDEQFF | TGTGCCAGCAGTTTTCTAGGGAACGATGAGCAGTTCTTC
NA | once | TRBJ1-1 | TRBV5-1 | CASSLGPGRDTRNTEAFF | TGCGCCAGCAGCTTGGGGCCGGGGAGGGACACGAGGAACACTGAAGCTTTCTTT
NA | NA | TRBJ1-1 | TRBV2 | CASSEDRVNTEAFF | TGTGCCAGCAGTGAAGATCGGGTGAACACTGAAGCTTTCTTT
NA | once | TRBJ1-1 | TRBV9 | CASSVAPTNTEAFF | TGTGCCAGCAGCGTAGCACCGACGAACACTGAAGCTTTCTTT
TRBD2 | NA | TRBJ2-1 | TRBV27 | CASSGGLAGAYNEQFF | TGTGCCAGCAGTGGCGGACTAGCGGGGGCCTACAATGAGCAGTTCTTC
TRBD1 | NA | TRBJ1-6 | TRBV3-1/TRBV3-2 | CASSQETGSLPPLHF | TGTGCCAGCAGCCAAGAGACAGGGTCCCTACCACCCCTCCACTTT
NA | few | TRBJ2-2 | TRBV7-9 | CASSLVGITGELFF | TGTGCCAGCAGCTTAGTGGGTATCACCGGGGAGCTGTTTTTT
TRBD1 | many | TRBJ1-2 | TRBV9 | CASSSTGGQAGYTF | TGTGCCAGCAGTTCCACAGGGGGACAGGCTGGCTACACCTTC
TRBD2 | NA | TRBJ2-1 | TRBV19 | CASSMGLYNEQFF | TGTGCCAGTAGTATGGGACTATACAATGAGCAGTTCTTC
TRBD1 | NA | TRBJ2-3 | TRBV9 | CASSPLRQGSDTQYF | TGTGCCAGCAGCCCCCTCAGACAGGGATCAGATACGCAGTATTTT
NA | NA | TRBJ1-2 | TRBV29-1 | CSAGGGDYGYTF | TGCAGCGCGGGCGGCGGGGACTATGGCTACACCTTC
NA | NA | TRBJ2-3 | TRBV4-3 | CASSARGGDTQYF | TGCGCCAGCAGCGCGAGGGGAGGAGATACGCAGTATTTT
NA | NA | TRBJ2-7 | TRBV5-6 | CASSLGQSYEQYF | TGTGCCAGCAGCTTGGGGCAGTCCTACGAGCAGTACTTC